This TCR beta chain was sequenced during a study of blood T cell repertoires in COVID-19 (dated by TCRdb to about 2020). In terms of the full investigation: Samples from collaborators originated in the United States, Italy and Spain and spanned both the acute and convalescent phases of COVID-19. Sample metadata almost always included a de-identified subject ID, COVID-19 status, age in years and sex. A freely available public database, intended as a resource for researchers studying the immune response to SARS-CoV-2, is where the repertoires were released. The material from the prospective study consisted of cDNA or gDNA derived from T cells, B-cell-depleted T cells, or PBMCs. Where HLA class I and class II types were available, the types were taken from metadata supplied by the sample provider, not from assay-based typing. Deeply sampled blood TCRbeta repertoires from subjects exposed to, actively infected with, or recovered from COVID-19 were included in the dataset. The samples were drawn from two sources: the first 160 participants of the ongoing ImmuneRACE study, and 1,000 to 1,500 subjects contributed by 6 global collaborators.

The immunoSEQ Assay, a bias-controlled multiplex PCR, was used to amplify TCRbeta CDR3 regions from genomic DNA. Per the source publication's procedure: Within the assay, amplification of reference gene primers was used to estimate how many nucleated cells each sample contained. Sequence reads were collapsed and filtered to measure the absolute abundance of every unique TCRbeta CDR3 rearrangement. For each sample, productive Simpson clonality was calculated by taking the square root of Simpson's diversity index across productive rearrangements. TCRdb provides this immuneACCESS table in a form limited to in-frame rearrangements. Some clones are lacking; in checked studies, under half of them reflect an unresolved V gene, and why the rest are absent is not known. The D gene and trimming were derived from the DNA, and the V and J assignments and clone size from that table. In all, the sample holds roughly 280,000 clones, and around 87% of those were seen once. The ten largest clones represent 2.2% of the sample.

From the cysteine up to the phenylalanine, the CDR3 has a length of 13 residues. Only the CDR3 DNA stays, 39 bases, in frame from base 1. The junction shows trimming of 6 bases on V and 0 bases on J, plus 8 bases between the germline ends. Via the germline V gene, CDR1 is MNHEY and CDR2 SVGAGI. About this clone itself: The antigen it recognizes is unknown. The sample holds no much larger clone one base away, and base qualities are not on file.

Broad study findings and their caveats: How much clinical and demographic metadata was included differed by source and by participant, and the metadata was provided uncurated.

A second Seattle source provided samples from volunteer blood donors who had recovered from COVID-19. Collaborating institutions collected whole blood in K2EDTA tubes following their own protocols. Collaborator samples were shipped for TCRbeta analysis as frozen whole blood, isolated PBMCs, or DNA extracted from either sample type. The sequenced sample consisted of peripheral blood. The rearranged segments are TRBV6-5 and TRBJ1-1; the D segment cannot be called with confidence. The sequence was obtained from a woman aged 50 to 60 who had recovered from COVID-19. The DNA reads TGTGCCAGCAGGTCCCAGATGAACACTGAAGCTTTCTTT. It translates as CASRSQMNTEAFF.